This TCR beta chain was sequenced in a study of cytomegalovirus exposure and HLA in healthy donors. This PCR relied on a set of 60 Vbeta primers and 13 Jbeta primers. Sequencing was performed with immunoSEQ multiplex PCR; in TCRdb, only in-frame clones are kept and a portion is missing. This table has under 250,000 clones, about 85% appearing once. The receptor's source is a human donor in good health. Sequenced: PBMCs.

The CDR3 loop reads CSVEDEGNADQPQHF. CDR3 DNA: TGCAGCGTTGAAGATGAGGGCAACGCGGATCAGCCCCAGCATTTT. The rearrangement uses TRBV29-1 and TRBJ1-5; D not resolved. V dropped 0 bases and J dropped 5 bases, with 14 bases sitting between them. CDR1 and CDR2 from the germline V gene are SQVTM and ANQGSEA. The CDR3 consists of 15 residues.